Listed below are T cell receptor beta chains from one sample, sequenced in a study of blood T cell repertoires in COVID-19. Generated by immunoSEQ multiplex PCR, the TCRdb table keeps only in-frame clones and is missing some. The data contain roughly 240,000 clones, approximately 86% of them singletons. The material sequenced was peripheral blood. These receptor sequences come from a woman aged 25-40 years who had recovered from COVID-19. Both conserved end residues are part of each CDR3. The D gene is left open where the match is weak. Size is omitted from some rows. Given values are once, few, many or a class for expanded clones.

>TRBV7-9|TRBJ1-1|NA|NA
CASSLVGLINTEAFF
TGTGCCAGCAGCTTAGTCGGACTGATAAACACTGAAGCTTTCTTT
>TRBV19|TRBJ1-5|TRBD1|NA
CASRDAGTGFNQPQHF
TGTGCCAGTAGAGATGCCGGGACAGGGTTCAATCAGCCCCAGCATTTT
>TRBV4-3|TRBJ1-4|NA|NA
CASSQFRQVRATNEKLFF
TGCGCCAGCAGCCAATTTCGCCAGGTGAGGGCAACTAATGAAAAACTGTTTTTT
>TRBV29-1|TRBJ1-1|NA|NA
CSVLPGTEAFF
TGCAGCGTTTTGCCGGGGACTGAAGCTTTCTTT
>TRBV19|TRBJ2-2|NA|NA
CASMLYSANTGELFF
TGTGCCAGTATGCTGTACTCGGCGAACACCGGGGAGCTGTTTTTT
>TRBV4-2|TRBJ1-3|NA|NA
CASSQDRKLAGNTIYF
TGTGCCAGCAGCCAAGATCGTAAGTTAGCTGGAAACACCATATATTTT
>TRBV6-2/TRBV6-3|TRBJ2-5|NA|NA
CASSYGQIETQYF
TGTGCCAGCAGTTACGGACAGATCGAGACCCAGTACTTC
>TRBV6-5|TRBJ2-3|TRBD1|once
CASGLTGGITDTQYF
TGTGCCAGCGGGTTGACAGGGGGCATAACAGATACGCAGTATTTT
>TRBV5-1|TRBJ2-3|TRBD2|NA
CASRPGLAGETQYF
TGCGCCAGCAGACCTGGACTAGCGGGGGAAACGCAGTATTTT
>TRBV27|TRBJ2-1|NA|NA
CASSEGVYTYNEQFF
TGTGCCAGCAGTGAGGGGGTATACACCTACAATGAGCAGTTCTTC
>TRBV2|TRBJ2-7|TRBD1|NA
CAAVSQDRGQEQYF
TGTGCCGCGGTGTCCCAGGACAGGGGGCAGGAGCAGTACTTC
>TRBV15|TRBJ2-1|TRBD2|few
CATSRDGGLAGAHEQFF
TGTGCCACCAGCAGAGACGGTGGGCTAGCGGGGGCTCATGAGCAGTTCTTC
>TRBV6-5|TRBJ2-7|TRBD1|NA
CASKLGTGWDEQYF
TGTGCCAGCAAGCTAGGGACAGGGTGGGACGAGCAGTACTTC
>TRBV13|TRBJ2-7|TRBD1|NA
CASSPRDSSYEQYF
TGTGCCAGCAGCCCCCGGGACAGCTCCTACGAGCAGTACTTC
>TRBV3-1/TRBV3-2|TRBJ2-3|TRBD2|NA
CASSQGWGTSGAHTDTQYF
TGTGCCAGCAGCCAAGGGTGGGGGACTAGCGGGGCCCACACAGATACGCAGTATTTT
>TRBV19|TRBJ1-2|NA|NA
CASSTSRVPRSHGYTF
TGTGCCAGTAGTACTTCCCGGGTCCCCCGTTCGCATGGCTACACCTTC
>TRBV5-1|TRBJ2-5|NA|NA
CASSFRGKLETQYF
TGCGCCAGCAGCTTTCGGGGGAAGCTGGAGACCCAGTACTTC
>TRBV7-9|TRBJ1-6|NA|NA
CASSWGREIHF
TGTGCCAGCAGCTGGGGGAGGGAGATCCACTTT
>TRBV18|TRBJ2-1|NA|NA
CASSPGGAVNEQFF
TGTGCCAGCTCACCTGGGGGGGCCGTCAATGAGCAGTTCTTC
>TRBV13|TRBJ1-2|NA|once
CASSLGRRRYGYTF
TGTGCCAGCAGCTTAGGCCGGAGGAGATATGGCTACACCTTC
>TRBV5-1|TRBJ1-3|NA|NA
CASSLDSNSGNTIYF
TGCGCCAGCAGCTTGGACAGTAACTCTGGAAACACCATATATTTT
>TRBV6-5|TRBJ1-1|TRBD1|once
CASSQGALLSGEAFF
TGTGCCAGCAGTCAGGGGGCGTTGTTAAGCGGCGAAGCTTTCTTT
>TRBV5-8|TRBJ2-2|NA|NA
CASSLASRTSTGELFF
TGTGCCAGCAGCTTGGCCAGTCGGACAAGCACCGGGGAGCTGTTTTTT
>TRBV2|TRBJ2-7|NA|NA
CASSDETYEQYF
TGTGCCAGCAGTGATGAGACCTACGAGCAGTACTTC
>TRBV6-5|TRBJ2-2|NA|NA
CASIRTRGDHGELFF
TGTGCCAGCATCCGAACCAGGGGGGACCACGGGGAGCTGTTTTTT
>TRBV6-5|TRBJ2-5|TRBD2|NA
CASKRTSANEETQYF
TGTGCCAGCAAACGGACTAGCGCCAACGAAGAGACCCAGTACTTC
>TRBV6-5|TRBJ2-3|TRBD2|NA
CASSSLAGAITDTQYF
TGTGCCAGCAGTTCCCTAGCGGGGGCGATCACAGATACGCAGTATTTT
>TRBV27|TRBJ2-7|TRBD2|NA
CASSLGTSYEQYF
TGTGCCAGCAGTCTCGGGACTAGCTACGAGCAGTACTTC
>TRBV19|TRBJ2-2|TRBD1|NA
CASSAGQGANTGELFF
TGTGCCAGTAGTGCCGGACAGGGGGCGAACACCGGGGAGCTGTTTTTT
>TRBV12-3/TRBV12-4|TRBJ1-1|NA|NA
CASSLGSYTEAFF
TGTGCCAGCAGTTTAGGGAGCTACACTGAAGCTTTCTTT